The next 7 T cell receptor beta chains were all read from a single sample in a study of cytomegalovirus exposure and HLA in healthy donors. The PCR made use of 60 Vbeta and 13 Jbeta primers. The repertoire was sequenced with immunoSEQ multiplex PCR; TCRdb's copy has only in-frame clones and lacks some. This repertoire shows 100,000 to 150,000 clones, 17% found once; its top ten account for roughly 2.7%. The specimen sequenced was PBMCs. The receptor source for this set is a female donor in good health and CMV-seropositive.

This clone came up a few times. The chain recombines TRBV15 with TRBJ2-2; tentative D call: TRBD1 (5 bases). Trimming left V 2 bases short and J 6 bases short, with 10 bases between. CDR1 and CDR2 (germline): LNHNV, YYDKDF (reference sequence). The CDR3 is made up of 14 amino acids. The CDR3 bases are TGTGCCACCAGCAGACAGGGCTGGGCCGGGGAGCTGTTTTTT. Residues: CATSRQGWAGELFF.

The chain is built from TRBV7-9 and TRBJ1-5; 8 bases agree with TRBD1. Trimming removed 5 bases from V and 1 base from J; junction bases left unmatched: 4. CDR1 SEHNR and CDR2 FQNEAQ come from the germline V gene (reference sequence). This CDR3 has 15 residues. CDR3 residues: CASSAGGASNQPQHF. CDR3 DNA sequence: TGTGCCAGCAGCGCAGGGGGCGCGAGCAATCAGCCCCAGCATTTT. Supplemented by reference TRBV7-9 and TRBJ1-5, the full variable domain reads DTGVSQNPRHKITKRGQNVTFRCDPISEHNRLYWYRQTLGQGPEFLTYFQNEAQLEKSRLLSDRFSAERPKGSFSTLEIQRTEQGDSAMYLCASSAGGASNQPQHFGDGTRLSIL.

The V and J genes are TRBV18 and TRBJ1-4, with a possible D match to TRBD1 (5 bases). Germline lookup yields CDR1 KGHSH and CDR2 LQKENI. The V gene lost 3 bases and the J gene lost 7 bases, with 12 bases spanning the gap. This CDR3 is built from 14 residues. The CDR3 DNA reads as TGTGCCAGCTCACCCCCGGGGGATAGTGAAAAACTGTTTTTT. Translated, it gives CASSPPGDSEKLFF. The full variable domain, completed using reference TRBV18 and TRBJ1-4, is NAGVMQNPRHLVRRRGQEARLRCSPMKGHSHVYWYRQLPEEGLKFMVYLQKENIIDESGMPKERFSAEFPKEGPSILRIQQVVRGDSAAYFCASSPPGDSEKLFFGSGTQLSVL.

In its sample, this clone was seen a few times. This sequence joins TRBV7-3 and TRBJ1-1; no reliable D call. Trimming took off 6 bases at V and 1 base at J, with 9 bases between the two ends. The germline CDR1 and CDR2 sequences are SGHTA and FQGTGA. The CDR3 loop spans 13 amino acids. The CDR3 DNA reads TGTGCCAGCAGTTCAGATTCGAACACTGAAGCTTTCTTT. The encoded protein is CASSSDSNTEAFF.

The rearrangement joins TRBV2 to TRBJ1-1, with D perhaps TRBD1 (5 bases). V shed 5 bases and J shed 0 bases, with 10 bases lying between them. This CDR3 is 14 amino acids long. Germline CDR1 is SNHLY and CDR2 is FYNNEI. In DNA form, the CDR3 reads TGTGCCAGCAGTATTGACAGTCTGAACACTGAAGCTTTCTTT. It encodes CASSIDSLNTEAFF.

The chain employs TRBV4-1 and TRBJ1-4; no clear D. This CDR3 spans 16 amino acids. V lost 0 bases, J lost 7 bases, and 15 bases lay in between. The germline V gene has CDR1 MGHRA and CDR2 YSYEKL. The CDR3 is CASSQDLGSGGEKLFF. As DNA, the CDR3 is TGCGCCAGCAGCCAAGACCTGGGGAGTGGCGGTGAAAAACTGTTTTTT.

This chain links TRBV18 with TRBJ2-4; possibly TRBD1 for D (6 bases). Per the germline V gene, CDR1 is KGHSH and CDR2 is LQKENI. V lost 4 bases to trimming and J lost 7 bases, with 14 bases between them. The CDR3 covers 14 residues. CDR3 loop: CASSRERTDNIQYF. The CDR3 DNA is TGTGCCAGCTCACGAGAGAGGACAGACAACATTCAGTACTTC.